Below, 24 T cell receptor beta chains from the same sample are listed, as sequenced in a study of metastatic and nonmetastatic thyroid tumors. All patients were untreated before thyroid surgery. TCRdb re-called the PCR reads via MiXCR. The table lists around 34,000 clones, approximately 15% of them singletons. Sequencing used blood. These receptors came from a male donor with papillary thyroid cancer or a benign thyroid nodule (not recorded which). Some clones in this sample may be carry-over from other donors' samples.

Points on this clone: One base away lies a much larger clone, so this may be a sequencing read error. The V call is TRBV7-6, the J call TRBJ2-2; D unclear. Germline values: CDR1 SGHVS, CDR2 FNYEAQ. The V end lost 2 bases, the J end lost 1 base, and 11 bases lay between the germline ends. The CDR3 has 16 amino acids. The CDR3 loop reads CASSLLRTENTGELFF. CDR3 in DNA: TGTGCCAGCAGCTTACTAAGGACGGAGAACACCGGGGAGCTGTTTTTT.

This clone was counted at least ten times. CDR3 DNA: TGTGCCAGCAGCGTAGCGAGCGGGACCTCCTACAATGAGCAGTTCTTC. Translating it yields CASSVASGTSYNEQFF. The chain employs TRBV9 and TRBJ2-1; 7 bases are shared with TRBD2. Trimming took 0 bases from V and 0 from J; bases not matched to a gene: 3. CDR3 size: 16 residues. Germline CDR1 SGDLS, CDR2 YYNGEE.

This clone was seen at least ten times. V gene TRBV13 combines with J gene TRBJ1-3; D may be TRBD1 (5 bases). The ends were cut back, 1 base at V and 5 bases at J, with 9 bases in the middle. The CDR3 is 14 amino acids. Germline V lookup: CDR1 PRHDT, CDR2 FYEKMQ (reference sequence). CDR3 DNA sequence: TGTGCCAGCAGCTTAGCCGGGGGGAGAAACACCATATATTTT. This gives the protein CASSLAGGRNTIYF.

V is TRBV12-3 or TRBV12-4 and J is TRBJ2-1; no definite D call. V dropped 7 bases and J dropped 10 bases, with 5 bases sitting between them. The CDR3 runs to 9 residues. CDR3 bases: TGTGCCAGCATCGGGGAGCAGTTCTTC. Translating it yields CASIGEQFF.

The table lists this clone with many counts. The CDR3 DNA is TGTGCCAGCAGTTTAACAGGACCCCTAGGCGGCCGAGAGCAGTACTTC. Protein: CASSLTGPLGGREQYF. The chain employs TRBV27 and TRBJ2-7; tentative D call: TRBD1 (5 bases). CDR3 length equals 16 residues. Germline-derived CDR1 and CDR2 are MNHEY and SMNVEV (reference sequence). Trimming shortened V by 2 bases and J by 7 bases, and 21 bases separated the two germline ends.

Many counts were recorded for this clone. This chain connects TRBV24-1 to TRBJ2-1; TRBD2 matches 11 bases. CDR3 length: 15 amino acids. Trimming cost V 7 bases and J 3 bases; bases outside gene matches: 4. Per germline, CDR1 KGHDR and CDR2 SFDVKD. CDR3 sequence reads: CATSYGTSGYNEQFF. The CDR3 nucleotides read TGTGCCACCAGCTACGGGACTAGCGGCTACAATGAGCAGTTCTTC.

This clone was counted at least ten times. V and J are TRBV4-1 and TRBJ1-1; D is uncertain. The germline gives CDR1 MGHRA, CDR2 YSYEKL. V was cut by 2 bases and J by 2 bases, with 9 bases left in between. There are 14 residues in the CDR3. CDR3 DNA sequence: TGCGCCAGCAGCCAATTAGGGCAAAACACTGAAGCTTTCTTT. This encodes CASSQLGQNTEAFF.

This clone was observed many times. The rearrangement uses TRBV7-3 and TRBJ2-1; TRBD2 aligns across 7 bases. V dropped 5 bases and J dropped 5; count of bases not matched to a gene: 9. This CDR3 has 15 amino acids. The V gene's germline CDR1 is SGHTA and CDR2 FQGTGA. CDR3 in amino acids: CASSPTPTSDNEQFF. In DNA form, the CDR3 reads TGTGCCAGCAGCCCCACCCCTACTAGCGACAATGAGCAGTTCTTC.

At least ten counts were recorded for this clone. The rearrangement uses TRBV29-1 and TRBJ2-7; 10 bases fit TRBD2. V trimming: 8 bases; J trimming: 3 bases; junction bases outside the gene matches: 7. The CDR3 extends over 13 amino acids. The germline V gene encodes CDR1 SQVTM and CDR2 ANQGSEA. DNA for the CDR3: TGCAGCTCACCTAGCGGGAGTTACTACGAGCAGTACTTC. It encodes CSSPSGSYYEQYF.

This clone was observed many times. A much larger clone lies one base from this, so it may be a read error. This CDR3 is also generated by other DNA sequences in the sample. The chain links TRBV10-3 to TRBJ2-1; perhaps TRBD1 as D (6 bases). This CDR3 comprises 16 residues. Deletions cut 3 bases from V and 1 base from J, with 13 bases between. Germline loops: CDR1 ENHRY, CDR2 SYGVKD. CDR3 sequence (DNA): TGTGCCATCAGTGACCTAGAGGGGGTATCCTACAATGAGCAGTTCTTC. Protein: CAISDLEGVSYNEQFF.

The V call is TRBV6-1, the J call TRBJ1-2; no definite D call. The CDR3 covers 13 residues. V lost 2 bases, J lost 2 bases, and 6 bases lay in between. The germline V gene encodes CDR1 MNHNS and CDR2 SASEGT. CDR3 region: CASSEYTNYGYTF. The CDR3 DNA reads as TGTGCCAGCAGTGAATACACCAACTATGGCTACACCTTC.

In this sample, this clone turned up many times. J is TRBJ2-1 and V is TRBV18; TRBD2 agrees at 10 bases. The germline CDR1 and CDR2 sequences are KGHSH and LQKENI. The CDR3 is 18 amino acids. Germline trimming cut 2 bases from V and 5 bases from J; bases unmatched to any gene: 12. The CDR3 sequence is CASSPLASGSGTNNEQFF. The CDR3 coding sequence is TGTGCCAGCTCACCATTAGCTAGCGGGAGCGGGACTAACAATGAGCAGTTCTTC.

This clone was counted at least ten times. The chain recombines TRBV6-1 with TRBJ1-2, with 7 bases matching TRBD1. From germline, CDR1 is MNHNS and CDR2 SASEGT. The CDR3 has 16 amino acids. Trimming cost V 4 bases and J 5 bases; bases outside gene matches: 13. The CDR3 DNA is TGTGCCAGCAGTGGCGAAGTTACAGGGGCCACTTATGGCTACACCTTC. Translated, it gives CASSGEVTGATYGYTF.

This clone has more than one count but fewer than ten. The rearrangement uses TRBV6-1 and TRBJ1-1, with D unresolved. V was shortened by 8 bases and J by 0 bases, with 13 bases between the two germline ends. Germline V gives CDR1 MNHNS, CDR2 SASEGT. The CDR3 has 14 amino acids. The CDR3, as DNA: TGTGCCAGCGGCGATTGGTTCATGAACACTGAAGCTTTCTTT. It codes for CASGDWFMNTEAFF.

A word on this clone: This may stem from a read error, because a much larger clone lies one nucleotide away. The same CDR3 arises from other DNA sequences in this sample as well. V usage is TRBV7-2 and J usage is TRBJ2-5; D unresolved. With 5 bases removed from V and 2 bases from J, the gap between germline ends came to 12 bases. The germline CDR1 and CDR2 sequences are SGHTA and FQGNSA. The CDR3 is made up of 14 amino acids. DNA of the CDR3: TGTGCCAGCAGCGGCTCCGGTAATCAAGAGACCCAGTACTTC. Translated: CASSGSGNQETQYF.

This clone occurred many times. The chain carries TRBV29-1 and TRBJ1-2, with D tentatively TRBD1 (6 bases). V was pared by 8 bases and J by 8 bases, with 15 bases between. CDR3 length equals 11 residues. Germline V gene lookup returns CDR1 SQVTM and CDR2 ANQGSEA. The CDR3 protein is CSTGTLTGYTF. CDR3 in DNA: TGCAGCACCGGGACACTCACGGGCTACACCTTC.

This clone was picked up many times. This chain links TRBV20-1 with TRBJ2-5; D is unclear. The CDR3 has 13 amino acids. Trimming left V 3 bases short and J 5 bases short, with 13 bases between. Germline CDR1 DFQATT, CDR2 SNEGSKA (reference sequence). The CDR3 DNA reads as TGCAGTGCTAGCCCAGGATCACGGGAGACCCAGTACTTC. Translating it yields CSASPGSRETQYF.

This clone was seen at least ten times. This sequence joins TRBV27 and TRBJ2-1; TRBD2 matches at 14 bases. The trim removed 3 bases at V and 0 bases at J, leaving 4 bases unmatched. This CDR3 comprises 18 residues. Per the germline V gene, CDR1 is MNHEY and CDR2 is SMNVEV (reference sequence). The CDR3 here is CASSFLGTSGSSYNEQFF. CDR3 sequence (DNA): TGTGCCAGCAGTTTTCTGGGGACTAGCGGGAGCTCCTACAATGAGCAGTTCTTC.

The chain employs TRBV28 and TRBJ2-5, with a possible D match to TRBD2 (5 bases). Trimming removed 3 bases at V and 5 bases at J, with 13 bases between. The V gene's germline CDR1 is MDHEN and CDR2 SYDVKM. The CDR3 spans 14 residues. CDR3 coding DNA: TGTGCCAGCAGTTTGTTGGCGGGTGGGGAGACCCAGTACTTC. Encoded protein: CASSLLAGGETQYF.

Comments on this clone: At one of its ends the junction is not consistent with the germline gene, which may arise from a read error. V is TRBV27 and J is TRBJ1-2, with D maybe TRBD1 (6 bases). Germline V gene data show CDR1 as MNHEY and CDR2 as SMNVEV (reference sequence). The CDR3 spans 15 residues. CDR3 bases: TGTGCCAGTAGTTTGACTATCAAAGGGGGCTATGGCTACACCTTC. Protein sequence: CASSLTIKGGYGYTF.

The sample holds many counts of this clone. The chain joins TRBV11-2 to TRBJ2-1; 10 positions match TRBD2. Trimming removed 2 bases from V and 6 bases from J; junction bases left unmatched: 4. From germline, CDR1 is SGHAT and CDR2 FQNNGV. The CDR3 has 15 residues. The CDR3 region has the DNA TGTGCCAGCAGCTTAATGATAGCGGGAGGCAATGAGCAGTTCTTC. Its translation is CASSLMIAGGNEQFF.

The genes are TRBV6-2 or TRBV6-3 and TRBJ2-7; TRBD2 might be the D (5 bases). The CDR3 is 15 amino acids. Trimming took off 2 bases at V and 3 bases at J, with 14 bases between the two ends. Germline V CDR1 and CDR2: MNHEY, SVGEGT. The CDR3 region has the DNA TGTGCCAGCAGTTACGGGCTAGGAGGAGACTACGAGCAGTACTTC. This encodes CASSYGLGGDYEQYF.

There are many counts of this clone. The chain carries TRBV12-3 or TRBV12-4 and TRBJ1-2, with 7 bases fitting TRBD1. V was clipped by 6 bases and J by 7 bases; unmatched bases: 8. The CDR3 is 13 residues long. The chain's CDR3 is CASRRTGVGGYTF. The DNA of the CDR3 is TGTGCCAGCAGGAGAACAGGGGTCGGTGGCTACACCTTC.

Details on this clone: Compared with germline, one end of the junction differs, possibly owing to a read error. V usage is TRBV10-1 and J usage is TRBJ2-1; 10 bases are shared with TRBD2. The CDR3 has 14 residues. Germline-derived CDR1 and CDR2 are WNHNN and SYGVQD (reference sequence). The CDR3 bases are TGCGCGAGCAGTAGGCCTAGCGGGAGCAATGAGCAGTTCTTC. It encodes CASSRPSGSNEQFF.